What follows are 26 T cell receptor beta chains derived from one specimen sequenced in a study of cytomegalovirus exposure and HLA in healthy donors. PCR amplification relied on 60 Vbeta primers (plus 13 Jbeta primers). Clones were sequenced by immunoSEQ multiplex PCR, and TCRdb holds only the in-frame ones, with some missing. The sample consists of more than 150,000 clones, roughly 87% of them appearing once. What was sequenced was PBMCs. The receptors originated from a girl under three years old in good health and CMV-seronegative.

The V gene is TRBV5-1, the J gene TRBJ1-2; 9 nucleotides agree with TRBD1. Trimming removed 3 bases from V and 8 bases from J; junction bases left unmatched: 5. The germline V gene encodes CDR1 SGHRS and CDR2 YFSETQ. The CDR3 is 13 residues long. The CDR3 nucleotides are TGCGCCAGCAGCTCCCGGACAGGGGACGGCTACACCTTC. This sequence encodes CASSSRTGDGYTF.

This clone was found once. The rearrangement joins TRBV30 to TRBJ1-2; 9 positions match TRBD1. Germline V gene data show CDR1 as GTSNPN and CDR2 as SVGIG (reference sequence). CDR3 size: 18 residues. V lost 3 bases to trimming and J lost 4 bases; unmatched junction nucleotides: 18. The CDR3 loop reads CAWSAFVPNRGHSYGYTF. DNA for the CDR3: TGTGCCTGGAGCGCCTTCGTCCCGAACAGGGGGCATAGCTATGGCTACACCTTC. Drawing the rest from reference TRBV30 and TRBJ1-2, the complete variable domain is SQTIHQWPATLVQPVGSPLSLECTVEGTSNPNLYWYRQAAGRGLQLLFYSVGIGQISSEVPQNLSASRPQDRQFILSSKKLLLSDSGFYLCAWSAFVPNRGHSYGYTFGSGTRLTVV.

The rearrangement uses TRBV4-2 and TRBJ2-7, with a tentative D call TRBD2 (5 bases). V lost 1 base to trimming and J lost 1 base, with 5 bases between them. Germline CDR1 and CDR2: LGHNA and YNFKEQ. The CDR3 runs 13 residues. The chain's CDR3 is CASSQGTSYEQYF. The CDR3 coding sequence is TGTGCCAGCAGCCAAGGGACTTCCTACGAGCAGTACTTC.

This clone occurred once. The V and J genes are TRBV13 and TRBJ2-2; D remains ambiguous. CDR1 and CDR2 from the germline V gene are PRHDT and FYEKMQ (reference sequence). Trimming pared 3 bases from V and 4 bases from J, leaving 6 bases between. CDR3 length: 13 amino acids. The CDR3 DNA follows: TGTGCCAGCAGCTTTCGCAGCACCGGGGAGCTGTTTTTT. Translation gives CASSFRSTGELFF. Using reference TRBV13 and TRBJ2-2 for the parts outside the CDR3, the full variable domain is AAGVIQSPRHLIKEKRETATLKCYPIPRHDTVYWYQQGPGQDPQFLISFYEKMQSDKGSIPDRFSAQQFSDYHSELNMSSLELGDSALYFCASSFRSTGELFFGEGSRLTVL.

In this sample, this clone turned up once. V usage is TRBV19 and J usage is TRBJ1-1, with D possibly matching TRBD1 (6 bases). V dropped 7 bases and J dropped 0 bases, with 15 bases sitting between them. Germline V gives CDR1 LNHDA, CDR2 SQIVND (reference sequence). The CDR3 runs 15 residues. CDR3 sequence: CASTEGDLLNTEAFF. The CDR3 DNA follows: TGTGCCAGTACCGAGGGGGATCTATTGAACACTGAAGCTTTCTTT.

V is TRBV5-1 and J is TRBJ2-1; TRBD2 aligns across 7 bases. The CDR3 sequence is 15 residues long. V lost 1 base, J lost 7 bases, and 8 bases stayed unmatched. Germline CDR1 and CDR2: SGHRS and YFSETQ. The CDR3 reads CASSLLGDGGNEQFF. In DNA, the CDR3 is TGCGCCAGCAGCTTGTTGGGGGACGGGGGGAATGAGCAGTTCTTC.

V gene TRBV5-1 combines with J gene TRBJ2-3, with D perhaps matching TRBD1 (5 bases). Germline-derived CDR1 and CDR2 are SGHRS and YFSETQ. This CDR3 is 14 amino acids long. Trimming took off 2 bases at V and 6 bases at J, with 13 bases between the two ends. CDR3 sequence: CASSLGDRSDTQYF. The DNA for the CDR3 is TGCGCCAGCAGCTTAGGGGATAGGTCTGATACGCAGTATTTT.

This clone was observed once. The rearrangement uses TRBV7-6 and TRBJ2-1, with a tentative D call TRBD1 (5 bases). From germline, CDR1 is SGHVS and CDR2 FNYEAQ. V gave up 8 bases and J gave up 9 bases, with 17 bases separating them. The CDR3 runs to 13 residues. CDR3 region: CASSVGPLGEQFF. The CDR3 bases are TGTGCCAGCTCGGTGGGGCCCTTGGGTGAGCAGTTCTTC.

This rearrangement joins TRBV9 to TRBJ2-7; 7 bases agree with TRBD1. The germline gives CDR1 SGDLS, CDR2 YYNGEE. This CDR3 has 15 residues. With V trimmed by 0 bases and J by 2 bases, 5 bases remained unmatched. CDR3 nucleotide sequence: TGTGCCAGCAGCGTAGAGACAGGGTACACCTACGAGCAGTACTTC. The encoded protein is CASSVETGYTYEQYF.

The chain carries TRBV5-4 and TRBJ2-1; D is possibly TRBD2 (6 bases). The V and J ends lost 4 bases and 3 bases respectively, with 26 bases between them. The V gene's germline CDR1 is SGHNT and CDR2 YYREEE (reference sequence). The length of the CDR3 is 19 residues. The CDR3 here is CASSPGGASQRKHYNEQFF. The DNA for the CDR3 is TGTGCCAGCAGCCCCGGAGGGGCTTCCCAGCGGAAACACTACAATGAGCAGTTCTTC. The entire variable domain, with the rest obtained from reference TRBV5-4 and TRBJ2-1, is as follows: ETGVTQSPTHLIKTRGQQVTLRCSSQSGHNTVSWYQQALGQGPQFIFQYYREEENGRGNFPPRFSGLQFPNYSSELNVNALELDDSALYLCASSPGGASQRKHYNEQFFGPGTRLTVL.

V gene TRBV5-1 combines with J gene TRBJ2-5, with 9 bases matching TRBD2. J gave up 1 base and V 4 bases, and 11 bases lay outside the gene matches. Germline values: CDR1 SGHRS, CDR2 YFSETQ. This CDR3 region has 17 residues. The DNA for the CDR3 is TGCGCCAGCAGCCCGAGCCCTCAGCGGGGGGCCCAAGAGACCCAGTACTTC. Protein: CASSPSPQRGAQETQYF. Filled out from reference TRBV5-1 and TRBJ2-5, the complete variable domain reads KAGVTQTPRYLIKTRGQQVTLSCSPISGHRSVSWYQQTPGQGLQFLFEYFSETQRNKGNFPGRFSGRQFSNSRSEMNVSTLELGDSALYLCASSPSPQRGAQETQYFGPGTRLLVL.

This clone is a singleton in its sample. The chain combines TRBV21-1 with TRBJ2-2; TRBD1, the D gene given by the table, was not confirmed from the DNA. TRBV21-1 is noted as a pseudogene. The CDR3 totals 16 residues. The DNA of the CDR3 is TGTGCCAGCAGCAAAGATTTCACCGCAGTGGCCGGGGAGCTGTTTTTT. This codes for CASSKDFTAVAGELFF.

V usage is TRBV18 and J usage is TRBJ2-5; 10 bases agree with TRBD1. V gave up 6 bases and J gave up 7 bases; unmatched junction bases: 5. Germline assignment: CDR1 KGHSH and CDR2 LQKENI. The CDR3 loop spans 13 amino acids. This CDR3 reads CASSPGTGVTQYF. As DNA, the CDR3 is TGTGCCAGCTCCCCCGGGACAGGGGTGACCCAGTACTTC.

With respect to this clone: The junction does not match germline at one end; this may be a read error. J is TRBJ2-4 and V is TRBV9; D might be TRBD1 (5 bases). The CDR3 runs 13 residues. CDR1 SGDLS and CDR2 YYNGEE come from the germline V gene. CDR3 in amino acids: CASSVEDWGLRNF. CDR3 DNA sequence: TGTGCCAGCAGCGTAGAGGATTGGGGCTTGAGGAACTTC. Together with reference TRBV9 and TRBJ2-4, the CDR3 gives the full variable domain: DSGVTQTPKHLITATGQRVTLRCSPRSGDLSVYWYQQSLDQGLQFLIQYYNGEERAKGNILERFSAQQFPDLHSELNLSSLELGDSALYFCASSVEDWGLRNFGAGTRLSVL.

The CDR3 region has the DNA TGCAGCGCCGGGACAGGAAACACCGGGGAGCTGTTTTTT. Translation: CSAGTGNTGELFF. The chain joins TRBV29-1 to TRBJ2-2; 8 nucleotides align to TRBD1. This CDR3 region has 13 residues. Germline V gene data show CDR1 as SQVTM and CDR2 as ANQGSEA. V lost 7 bases, J lost 2 bases, and 3 bases stayed unmatched.

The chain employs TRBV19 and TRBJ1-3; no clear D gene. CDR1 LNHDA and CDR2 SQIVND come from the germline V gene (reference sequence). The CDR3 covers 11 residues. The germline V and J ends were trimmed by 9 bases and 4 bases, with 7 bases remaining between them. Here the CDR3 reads CASLLGNTIYF. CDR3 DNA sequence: TGTGCCAGCCTTCTCGGAAACACCATATATTTT.

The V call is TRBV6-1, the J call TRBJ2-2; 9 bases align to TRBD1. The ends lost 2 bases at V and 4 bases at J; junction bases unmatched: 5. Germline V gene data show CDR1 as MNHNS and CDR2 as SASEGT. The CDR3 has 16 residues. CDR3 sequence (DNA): TGTGCCAGCAGTGAATGGGACAGGGATGCCACCGGGGAGCTGTTTTTT. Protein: CASSEWDRDATGELFF.

CDR3 in amino acids: CASSNRLGGSSYEQYF. CDR3 sequence (DNA): TGTGCCAGTAGTAACCGGTTGGGCGGGAGCTCCTACGAGCAGTACTTC. The V gene is TRBV19, the J gene TRBJ2-7; TRBD2 matches at 7 bases. CDR1 and CDR2 (germline): LNHDA, SQIVND (reference sequence). This CDR3 spans 16 amino acids. J was trimmed by 0 bases and V by 4 bases; bases with no gene match: 9.

CDR3 amino acids: CASSGGSGELFF. The CDR3 bases are TGTGCCAGCTCCGGGGGGTCCGGGGAGCTGTTTTTT. The chain couples TRBV7-2 to TRBJ2-2; 7 bases align to TRBD2. The CDR3 totals 12 residues. The germline V gene has CDR1 SGHTA and CDR2 FQGNSA. The trim removed 8 bases at V and 6 bases at J, leaving 3 bases unmatched.

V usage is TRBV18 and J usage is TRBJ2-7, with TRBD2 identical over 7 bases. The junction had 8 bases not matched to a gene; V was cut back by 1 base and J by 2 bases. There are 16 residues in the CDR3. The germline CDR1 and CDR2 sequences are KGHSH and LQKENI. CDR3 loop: CASSPRGGSGTYEQYF. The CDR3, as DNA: TGTGCCAGCTCACCACGGGGGGGGTCAGGGACCTACGAGCAGTACTTC. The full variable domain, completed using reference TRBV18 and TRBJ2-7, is NAGVMQNPRHLVRRRGQEARLRCSPMKGHSHVYWYRQLPEEGLKFMVYLQKENIIDESGMPKERFSAEFPKEGPSILRIQQVVRGDSAAYFCASSPRGGSGTYEQYFGPGTRLTVT.

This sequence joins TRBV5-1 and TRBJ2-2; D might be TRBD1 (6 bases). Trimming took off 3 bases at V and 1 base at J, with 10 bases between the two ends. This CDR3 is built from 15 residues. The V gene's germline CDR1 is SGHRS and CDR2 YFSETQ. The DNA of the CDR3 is TGCGCCAGCAGCTCCCAGGGGCGGAACACCGGGGAGCTGTTTTTT. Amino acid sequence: CASSSQGRNTGELFF.

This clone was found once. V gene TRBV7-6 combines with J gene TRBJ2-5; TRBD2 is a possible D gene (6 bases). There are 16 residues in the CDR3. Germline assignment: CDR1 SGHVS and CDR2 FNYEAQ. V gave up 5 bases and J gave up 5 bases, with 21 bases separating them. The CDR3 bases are TGTGCCAGCAGCCCCGTGCGGGGAGACCTTTCGGAGACCCAGTACTTC. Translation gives CASSPVRGDLSETQYF.

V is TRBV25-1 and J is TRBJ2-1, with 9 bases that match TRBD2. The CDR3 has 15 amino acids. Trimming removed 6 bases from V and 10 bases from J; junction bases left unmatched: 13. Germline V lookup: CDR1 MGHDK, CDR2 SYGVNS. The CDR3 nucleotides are TGTGCCAGCAGGGGTAGTACTAGCGGGTGGAGGGAGCAGTTCTTC. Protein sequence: CASRGSTSGWREQFF. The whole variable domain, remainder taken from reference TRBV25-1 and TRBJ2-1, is EADIYQTPRYLVIGTGKKITLECSQTMGHDKMYWYQQDPGMELHLIHYSYGVNSTEKGDLSSESTVSRIRTEHFPLTLESARPSHTSQYLCASRGSTSGWREQFFGPGTRLTVL.

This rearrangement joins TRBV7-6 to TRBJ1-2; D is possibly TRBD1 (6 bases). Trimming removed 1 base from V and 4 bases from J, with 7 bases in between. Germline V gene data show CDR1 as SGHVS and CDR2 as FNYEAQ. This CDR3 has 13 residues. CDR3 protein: CASSLVDSYGYTF. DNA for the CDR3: TGTGCCAGCAGCTTAGTGGACAGCTATGGCTACACCTTC. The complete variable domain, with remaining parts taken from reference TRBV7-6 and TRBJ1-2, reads GAGVSQSPRYKVTKRGQDVALRCDPISGHVSLYWYRQALGQGPEFLTYFNYEAQQDKSGLPNDRFSAERPEGSISTLTIQRTEQRDSAMYRCASSLVDSYGYTFGSGTRLTVV.

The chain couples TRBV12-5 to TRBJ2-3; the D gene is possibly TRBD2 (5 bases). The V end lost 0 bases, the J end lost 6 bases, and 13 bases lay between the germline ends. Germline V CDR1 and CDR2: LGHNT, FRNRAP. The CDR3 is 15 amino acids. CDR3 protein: CASGLVRGRGDTQYF. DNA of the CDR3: TGTGCTAGTGGTTTGGTCCGAGGGAGAGGTGATACGCAGTATTTT.

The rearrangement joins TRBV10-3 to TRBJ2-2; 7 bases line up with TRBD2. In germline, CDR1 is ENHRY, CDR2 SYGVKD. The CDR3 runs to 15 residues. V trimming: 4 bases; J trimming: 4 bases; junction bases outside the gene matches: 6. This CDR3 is CAISGVAGPTGELFF. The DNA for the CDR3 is TGTGCCATCAGTGGAGTAGCGGGTCCCACCGGGGAGCTGTTTTTT.